A selection of T cell receptor beta chains follows, all from one sample in a study of CD4+ T cells in melanoma. Produced via immunoSEQ multiplex PCR; TCRdb's table is partial and in-frame only. The sample shows 15,000 to 20,000 clones, around 85% of them seen only once. The specimen was cells from a culture (not recorded whether cultured in vitro). The receptors shown here come from a human donor with melanoma. Both conserved end residues are part of each CDR3. D genes are given only for firm matches. Where a row states a size, it is once, few, many or the class of an expanded clone; other rows omit it.

j_call: TRBJ2-7
clone_size: .
d_call: .
v_call: TRBV12-5
cdr3_aa: CASGLGLHYEQYF
cdr3_nt: TGTGCTAGTGGTTTAGGGCTGCACTACGAGCAGTACTTC

j_call: TRBJ1-1
clone_size: .
d_call: .
v_call: TRBV6-1
cdr3_aa: CASRRGDMNTEAFF
cdr3_nt: TGTGCCAGCAGACGGGGAGATATGAACACTGAAGCTTTCTTT

j_call: TRBJ2-3
clone_size: once
d_call: .
v_call: TRBV7-3
cdr3_aa: CASSWSTLQYF
cdr3_nt: TGTGCCAGCAGCTGGTCGACCTTACAGTATTTT

j_call: TRBJ2-3
clone_size: once
d_call: .
v_call: TRBV6-5
cdr3_aa: CASSYIAGSTDTQYF
cdr3_nt: TGTGCCAGCAGTTACATCGCGGGGTCGACAGATACGCAGTATTTT

j_call: TRBJ2-1
clone_size: .
d_call: TRBD2
v_call: TRBV7-6
cdr3_aa: CASSPRSASGGFNEQFF
cdr3_nt: TGTGCCAGCAGCCCCCGTTCGGCTAGCGGGGGTTTCAATGAGCAGTTCTTC

j_call: TRBJ2-2
clone_size: .
d_call: TRBD1
v_call: TRBV18
cdr3_aa: CASSPGYDRGPGELFF
cdr3_nt: TGTGCCAGCTCACCCGGATACGACAGGGGACCCGGGGAGCTGTTTTTT

j_call: TRBJ1-5
clone_size: .
d_call: .
v_call: TRBV12-5
cdr3_aa: CASGLGGASNQPQHF
cdr3_nt: TGTGCTAGTGGTTTGGGGGGGGCCAGCAATCAGCCCCAGCATTTT

j_call: TRBJ1-2
clone_size: .
d_call: .
v_call: TRBV6-6
cdr3_aa: CASSYSDTSANYGYTF
cdr3_nt: TGTGCCAGCAGTTACTCGGACACCTCTGCTAACTATGGCTACACCTTC

j_call: TRBJ2-5
clone_size: .
d_call: .
v_call: TRBV6-5
cdr3_aa: CASSYQTAPETQYF
cdr3_nt: TGTGCCAGCAGTTACCAAACGGCCCCAGAGACCCAGTACTTC

j_call: TRBJ2-5
clone_size: .
d_call: .
v_call: TRBV15
cdr3_aa: CATSRGRDKDLQETQYF
cdr3_nt: TGTGCCACCAGCAGAGGACGGGACAAAGACTTACAAGAGACCCAGTACTTC

j_call: TRBJ1-5
clone_size: .
d_call: .
v_call: TRBV2
cdr3_aa: CASSLPGSRNQPQHF
cdr3_nt: TGTGCCAGCAGTCTCCCCGGGTCGCGCAATCAGCCCCAGCATTTT

j_call: TRBJ2-3
clone_size: medium-sized
d_call: TRBD2
v_call: TRBV6-6
cdr3_aa: CASRLAGSTQYF
cdr3_nt: TGTGCCAGCCGACTAGCGGGGTCTACGCAGTATTTT

j_call: TRBJ2-3
clone_size: .
d_call: .
v_call: TRBV4-1
cdr3_aa: CASRPTGLIADTQYF
cdr3_nt: TGCGCCAGCAGGCCCACGGGACTTATCGCAGATACGCAGTATTTT

j_call: TRBJ2-5
clone_size: .
d_call: .
v_call: TRBV5-4
cdr3_aa: CASSNREETQYF
cdr3_nt: TGTGCCAGCAGCAACAGGGAAGAGACCCAGTACTTC

j_call: TRBJ2-7
clone_size: once
d_call: TRBD1
v_call: TRBV7-8
cdr3_aa: CASSPRTGMTYEQYF
cdr3_nt: TGTGCCAGCAGCCCGCGGACAGGGATGACCTACGAGCAGTACTTC

j_call: TRBJ1-5
clone_size: .
d_call: .
v_call: TRBV30
cdr3_aa: CAWSVRGDQPQHF
cdr3_nt: TGTGCCTGGAGTGTTCGGGGGGATCAGCCCCAGCATTTT

j_call: TRBJ2-5
clone_size: .
d_call: TRBD1
v_call: TRBV4-2
cdr3_aa: CASSHEGGSETQYF
cdr3_nt: TGTGCCAGCAGCCATGAAGGGGGCTCAGAGACCCAGTACTTC

j_call: TRBJ1-4
clone_size: .
d_call: .
v_call: TRBV4-1
cdr3_aa: CASSLGGAHVATNEKLFF
cdr3_nt: TGCGCCAGCAGTCTAGGGGGGGCACACGTTGCAACTAATGAAAAACTGTTTTTT

j_call: TRBJ1-5
clone_size: .
d_call: .
v_call: TRBV27
cdr3_aa: CASNSPWSLPQHF
cdr3_nt: TGTGCCAGCAACTCTCCCTGGTCTCTGCCCCAGCATTTT

j_call: TRBJ2-7
clone_size: .
d_call: TRBD1
v_call: TRBV30
cdr3_aa: CAWSRGQISSLEQYF
cdr3_nt: TGTGCCTGGAGTCGGGGACAGATATCTTCGCTCGAGCAGTACTTC

j_call: TRBJ1-2
clone_size: .
d_call: TRBD1
v_call: TRBV6-1
cdr3_aa: CASRFPGGNGYTF
cdr3_nt: TGTGCCAGCAGGTTCCCAGGGGGTAATGGCTACACCTTC

j_call: TRBJ2-1
clone_size: .
d_call: .
v_call: TRBV7-2
cdr3_aa: CASSRQPTSNEQFF
cdr3_nt: TGTGCCAGCAGCCGACAGCCTACGTCCAATGAGCAGTTCTTC

j_call: TRBJ1-2
clone_size: .
d_call: .
v_call: TRBV5-1
cdr3_aa: CASSSHRTDSGYTF
cdr3_nt: TGCGCCAGCAGCTCCCACCGGACGGACTCGGGCTACACCTTC

j_call: TRBJ1-6
clone_size: .
d_call: .
v_call: TRBV21-1
cdr3_aa: CASSGMRLNSPLHF
cdr3_nt: TGTGCCAGCAGCGGTATGAGGCTTAATTCACCCCTCCACTTT

j_call: TRBJ1-5
clone_size: .
d_call: .
v_call: TRBV5-5
cdr3_aa: CASSRTANQPQHF
cdr3_nt: TGTGCCAGCAGCCGGACAGCTAATCAGCCCCAGCATTTT

j_call: TRBJ1-1
clone_size: .
d_call: .
v_call: TRBV2
cdr3_aa: CASSVQGSTEAFF
cdr3_nt: TGTGCCAGCAGTGTCCAGGGTAGCACTGAAGCTTTCTTT

j_call: TRBJ1-4
clone_size: .
d_call: .
v_call: TRBV5-1
cdr3_aa: CASSWDRVPAEKLFF
cdr3_nt: TGCGCCAGCAGCTGGGACCGCGTGCCGGCGGAAAAACTGTTTTTT

j_call: TRBJ1-1
clone_size: .
d_call: .
v_call: TRBV6-5
cdr3_aa: CASSPWEGPEAFF
cdr3_nt: TGTGCCAGCAGCCCCTGGGAAGGACCTGAAGCTTTCTTT

j_call: TRBJ1-2
clone_size: .
d_call: .
v_call: TRBV30
cdr3_aa: CAWSVSPWWGTNYGYTF
cdr3_nt: TGTGCCTGGAGTGTATCGCCGTGGTGGGGGACTAACTATGGCTACACCTTC

j_call: TRBJ1-6
clone_size: .
d_call: .
v_call: TRBV2
cdr3_aa: CASMTGLSINSPLHF
cdr3_nt: TGTGCCAGCATGACGGGACTCAGTATTAATTCACCCCTCCACTTT

j_call: TRBJ2-5
clone_size: .
d_call: .
v_call: TRBV19
cdr3_aa: CASSLTFAETQYF
cdr3_nt: TGTGCCAGTAGTCTGACCTTTGCGGAGACCCAGTACTTC

j_call: TRBJ2-1
clone_size: .
d_call: TRBD2
v_call: TRBV11-1
cdr3_aa: CASSLRGGLARTYNEQFF
cdr3_nt: TGTGCCAGCAGCTTAAGGGGGGGACTAGCACGGACCTACAATGAGCAGTTCTTC

j_call: TRBJ2-1
clone_size: .
d_call: .
v_call: TRBV11-2
cdr3_aa: CASSSTHGQGPYNEQFF
cdr3_nt: TGTGCCAGCAGCTCCACCCATGGGCAGGGACCCTACAATGAGCAGTTCTTC

j_call: TRBJ1-4
clone_size: .
d_call: TRBD1
v_call: TRBV2
cdr3_aa: CASRRTGTHNEKLFF
cdr3_nt: TGTGCCAGCAGAAGGACAGGGACTCATAATGAAAAACTGTTTTTT

j_call: TRBJ2-1
clone_size: once
d_call: TRBD2
v_call: TRBV11-3
cdr3_aa: CASSPKRGALYNEQFF
cdr3_nt: TGTGCCAGCAGCCCTAAGCGGGGGGCCCTCTACAATGAGCAGTTCTTC

j_call: TRBJ2-3
clone_size: .
d_call: .
v_call: TRBV9
cdr3_aa: CASSVLGEPTDTQYF
cdr3_nt: TGTGCCAGCAGCGTTCTCGGGGAACCCACAGATACGCAGTATTTT

j_call: TRBJ1-3
clone_size: .
d_call: .
v_call: TRBV5-8
cdr3_aa: CASSFRTRTRNTIYF
cdr3_nt: TGTGCCAGCAGCTTCAGGACCCGTACTCGAAACACCATATATTTT

j_call: TRBJ1-1
clone_size: .
d_call: .
v_call: TRBV7-2
cdr3_aa: CASSFGPYGDTEAFF
cdr3_nt: TGTGCCAGCAGCTTTGGTCCCTACGGGGACACTGAAGCTTTCTTT

j_call: TRBJ2-4
clone_size: .
d_call: TRBD1
v_call: TRBV12-5
cdr3_aa: CASGSGQGENIQYF
cdr3_nt: TGTGCTAGTGGCTCGGGACAGGGAGAGAACATTCAGTACTTC

j_call: TRBJ2-3
clone_size: .
d_call: .
v_call: TRBV18
cdr3_aa: CASSPLDGVDTQYF
cdr3_nt: TGTGCCAGCTCACCACTCGATGGGGTAGATACGCAGTATTTT

j_call: TRBJ2-7
clone_size: .
d_call: .
v_call: TRBV7-6
cdr3_aa: CASSVFPYEQYF
cdr3_nt: TGTGCCAGCAGCGTTTTCCCCTACGAGCAGTACTTC

j_call: TRBJ2-1
clone_size: .
d_call: .
v_call: TRBV10-1
cdr3_aa: CASSDPGQGFREQFF
cdr3_nt: TGCGCCAGCAGTGACCCGGGCCAGGGGTTTAGGGAGCAGTTCTTC

j_call: TRBJ2-1
clone_size: .
d_call: TRBD1
v_call: TRBV4-1
cdr3_aa: CASSHRSFRDRDLYNEQFF
cdr3_nt: TGCGCCAGCAGCCATAGAAGTTTCCGGGACAGAGATTTATACAATGAGCAGTTCTTC